The 9 T cell receptor beta chains below all came from one sample that was sequenced in a study of cytomegalovirus exposure and HLA in healthy donors. TCRdb's copy holds only in-frame clones and misses some; the assay was immunoSEQ multiplex PCR. The profile covers 220,000 or so clones, with less than 85% appearing a single time and less than 7% taken by the ten largest. The specimen was PBMCs. These receptor sequences come from a woman aged 18-29 years in good health and CMV-seronegative.

V and J are TRBV27 and TRBJ2-3, with no clear D. Between the trimmed V and J ends, which lost 1 base and 2 bases, there was a span of 4 bases. The CDR3 length is 13 residues. Germline CDR1 and CDR2: MNHEY and SMNVEV (reference sequence). CDR3 amino acids: CASSLLNTDTQYF. CDR3 sequence (DNA): TGTGCCAGCAGTTTATTGAACACAGATACGCAGTATTTT.

CDR3 in DNA: TGCGCCAGCAGCTCCGGACAGGGCACTGAAGCTTTCTTT. Its translation is CASSSGQGTEAFF. The chain carries TRBV5-1 and TRBJ1-1, with 8 bases fitting TRBD1. V lost 3 bases, J lost 4 bases, and 2 bases stayed unmatched. This CDR3 is built from 13 residues. Germline lookup yields CDR1 SGHRS and CDR2 YFSETQ.

V and J are TRBV4-1 and TRBJ1-6; D might be TRBD1 (5 bases). The CDR3 contains 14 residues. Germline CDR1 MGHRA, CDR2 YSYEKL. The ends were cut back, 0 bases at V and 13 bases at J, with 13 bases in the middle. CDR3 amino acids: CASSQDYQGAPLHF. The CDR3 DNA follows: TGCGCCAGCAGCCAAGATTATCAGGGAGCTCCCCTCCACTTT.

The table lists this clone with a few counts. This chain links TRBV28 with TRBJ2-3; D unresolved. Germline-derived CDR1 and CDR2 are MDHEN and SYDVKM. This CDR3 is 11 amino acids long. The V and J ends lost 6 bases and 2 bases respectively, with 3 bases between them. DNA of the CDR3: TGTGCCAGCAGGTACACAGATACGCAGTATTTT. Amino acid sequence: CASRYTDTQYF.

This chain uses TRBV28 with TRBJ1-5; D uncertain. Germline assignment: CDR1 MDHEN and CDR2 SYDVKM. Trimming removed 2 bases at V and 2 bases at J, with 10 bases between. The CDR3 is 15 residues long. In DNA, the CDR3 is TGTGCCAGCAGTTTAGCCCGGTTGGGCAATCAGCCCCAGCATTTT. Translation gives CASSLARLGNQPQHF.

The chain links TRBV27 to TRBJ2-7, with 7 bases aligning to TRBD1. The CDR3 totals 13 residues. Germline V CDR1 and CDR2: MNHEY, SMNVEV (reference sequence). Germline trimming cut 4 bases from V and 3 bases from J; bases unmatched to any gene: 3. The CDR3 DNA reads as TGTGCCAGCAGTTCCCGACAGGGCTACGAGCAGTACTTC. This translates into CASSSRQGYEQYF.

This clone was recorded only once. This chain uses TRBV19 with TRBJ2-7, with TRBD2 matching over 8 bases. CDR1 and CDR2 from the germline V gene are LNHDA and SQIVND (reference sequence). The CDR3 length is 15 residues. V lost 3 bases and J lost 5; bases outside the gene matches: 9. The CDR3 DNA reads as TGTGCCAGTAGTATCGTAACGGGAGGGCCCCACGAGCAGTACTTC. This codes for CASSIVTGGPHEQYF.

V gene TRBV5-6 combines with J gene TRBJ1-5; D unresolved. CDR3 size: 11 residues. Trimming removed 0 bases at V and 5 bases at J, with 0 bases between. CDR1 SGHDT and CDR2 YYEEEE come from the germline V gene. CDR3 region: CASSLDQPQHF. In DNA form, the CDR3 reads TGTGCCAGCAGCTTGGATCAGCCCCAGCATTTT.

DNA for the CDR3: TGTGCCAGCAGCTCTGACCCGCCGCGTGGAAACACCATATATTTT. Translated, it gives CASSSDPPRGNTIYF. The rearrangement joins TRBV11-2 to TRBJ1-3; D is unresolved. The germline CDR1 and CDR2 sequences are SGHAT and FQNNGV. Deletions cut 4 bases from V and 3 bases from J, with 13 bases between. The CDR3 length is 15 residues. The full variable domain, in which reference TRBV11-2 and TRBJ1-3 provide the parts outside the CDR3, is EAGVAQSPRYKIIEKRQSVAFWCNPISGHATLYWYQQILGQGPKLLIQFQNNGVVDDSQLPKDRFSAERLKGVDSTLKIQPAKLEDSAVYLCASSSDPPRGNTIYFGEGSWLTVV.